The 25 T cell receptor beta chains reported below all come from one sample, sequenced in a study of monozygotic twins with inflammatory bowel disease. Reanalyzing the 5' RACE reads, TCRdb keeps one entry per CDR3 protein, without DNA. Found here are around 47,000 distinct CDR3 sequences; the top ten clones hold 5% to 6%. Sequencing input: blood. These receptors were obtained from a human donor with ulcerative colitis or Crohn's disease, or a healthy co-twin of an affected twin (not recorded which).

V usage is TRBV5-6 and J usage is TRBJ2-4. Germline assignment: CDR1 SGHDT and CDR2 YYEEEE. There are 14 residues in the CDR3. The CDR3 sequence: CASSRSGAKNMQYF.

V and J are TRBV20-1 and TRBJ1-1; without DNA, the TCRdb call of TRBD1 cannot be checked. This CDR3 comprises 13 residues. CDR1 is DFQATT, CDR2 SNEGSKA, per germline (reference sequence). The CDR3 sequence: CSASLTGRAEAFF.

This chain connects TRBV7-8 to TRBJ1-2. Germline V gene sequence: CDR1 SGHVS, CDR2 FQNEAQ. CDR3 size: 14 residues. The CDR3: CASSPRSANYGYTF.

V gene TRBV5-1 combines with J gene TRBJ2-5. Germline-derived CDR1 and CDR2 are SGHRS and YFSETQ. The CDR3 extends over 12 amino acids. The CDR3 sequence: CASSLDLETQYF.

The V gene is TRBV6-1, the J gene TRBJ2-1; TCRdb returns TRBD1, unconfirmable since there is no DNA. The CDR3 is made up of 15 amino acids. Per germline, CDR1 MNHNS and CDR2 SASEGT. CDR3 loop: CASSPSAGSYNEQFF.

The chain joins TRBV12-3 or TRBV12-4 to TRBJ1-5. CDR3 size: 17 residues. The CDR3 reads CASSLWGGLPPNQPQHF.

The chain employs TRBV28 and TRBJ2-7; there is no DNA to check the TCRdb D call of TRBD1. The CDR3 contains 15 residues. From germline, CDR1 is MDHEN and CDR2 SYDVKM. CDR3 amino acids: CASSLGTPQGYEQYF. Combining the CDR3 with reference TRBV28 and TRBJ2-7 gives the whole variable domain DVKVTQSSRYLVKRTGEKVFLECVQDMDHENMFWYRQDPGLGLRLIYFSYDVKMKEKGDIPEGYSVSREKKERFSLILESASTNQTSMYLCASSLGTPQGYEQYFGPGTRLTVT.

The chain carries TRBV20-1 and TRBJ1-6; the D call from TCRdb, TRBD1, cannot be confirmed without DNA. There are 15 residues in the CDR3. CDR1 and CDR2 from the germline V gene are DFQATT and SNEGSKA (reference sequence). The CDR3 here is CSARDTGGDNSPLHF.

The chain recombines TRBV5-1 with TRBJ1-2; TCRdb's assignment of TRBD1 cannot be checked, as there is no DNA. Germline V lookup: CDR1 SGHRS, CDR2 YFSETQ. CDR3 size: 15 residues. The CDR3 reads CASSPNRGSTYGYTF.

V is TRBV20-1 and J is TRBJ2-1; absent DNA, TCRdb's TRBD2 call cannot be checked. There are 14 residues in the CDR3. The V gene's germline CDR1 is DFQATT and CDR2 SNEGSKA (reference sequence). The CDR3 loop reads CSAPPSGRGNEQFF.

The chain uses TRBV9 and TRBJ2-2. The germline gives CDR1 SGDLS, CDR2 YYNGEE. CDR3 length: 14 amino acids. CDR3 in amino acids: CASSLDLNTGELFF.

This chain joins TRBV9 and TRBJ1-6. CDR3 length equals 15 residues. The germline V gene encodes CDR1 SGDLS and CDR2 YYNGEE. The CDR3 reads CASSLTDWSDSPLHF.

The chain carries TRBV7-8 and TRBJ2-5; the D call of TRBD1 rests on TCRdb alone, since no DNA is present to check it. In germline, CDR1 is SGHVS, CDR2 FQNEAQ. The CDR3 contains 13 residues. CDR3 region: CASSSGPEETQYF.

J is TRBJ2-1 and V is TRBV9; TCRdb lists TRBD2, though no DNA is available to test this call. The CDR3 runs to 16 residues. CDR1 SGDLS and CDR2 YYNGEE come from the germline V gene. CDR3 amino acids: CASSVIPSGSRYEQFF. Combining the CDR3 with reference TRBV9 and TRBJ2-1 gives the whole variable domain DSGVTQTPKHLITATGQRVTLRCSPRSGDLSVYWYQQSLDQGLQFLIQYYNGEERAKGNILERFSAQQFPDLHSELNLSSLELGDSALYFCASSVIPSGSRYEQFFGPGTRLTVL.

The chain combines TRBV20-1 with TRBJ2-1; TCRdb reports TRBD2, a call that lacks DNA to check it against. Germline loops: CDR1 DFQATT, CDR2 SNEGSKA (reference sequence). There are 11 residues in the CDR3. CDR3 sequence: CSASGSNEQFF.

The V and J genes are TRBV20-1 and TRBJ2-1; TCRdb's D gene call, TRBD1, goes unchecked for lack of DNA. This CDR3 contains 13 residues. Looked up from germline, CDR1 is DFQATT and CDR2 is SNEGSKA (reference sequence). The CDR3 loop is CSARQGRHNEQFF.

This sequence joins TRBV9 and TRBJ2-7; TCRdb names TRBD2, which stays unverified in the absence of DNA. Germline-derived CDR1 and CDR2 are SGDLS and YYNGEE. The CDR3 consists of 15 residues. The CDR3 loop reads CASSTGTSGSYEQYF.

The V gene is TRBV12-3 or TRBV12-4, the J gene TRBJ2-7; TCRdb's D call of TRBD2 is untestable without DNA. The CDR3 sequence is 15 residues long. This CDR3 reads CASSLDGGGRYEQYF.

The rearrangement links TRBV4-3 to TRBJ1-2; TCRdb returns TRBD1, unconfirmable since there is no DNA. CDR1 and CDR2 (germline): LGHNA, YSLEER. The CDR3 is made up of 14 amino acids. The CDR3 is CASSKDRSNYGYTF.

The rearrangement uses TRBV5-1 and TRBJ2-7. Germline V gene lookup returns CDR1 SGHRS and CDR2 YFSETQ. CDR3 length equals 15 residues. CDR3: CASSLPSGSSYEQYF.

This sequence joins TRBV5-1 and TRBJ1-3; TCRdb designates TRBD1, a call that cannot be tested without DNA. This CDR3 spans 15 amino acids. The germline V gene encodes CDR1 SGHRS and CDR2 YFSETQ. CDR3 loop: CASSPDRVSGNTIYF. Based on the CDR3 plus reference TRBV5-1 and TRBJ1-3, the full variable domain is KAGVTQTPRYLIKTRGQQVTLSCSPISGHRSVSWYQQTPGQGLQFLFEYFSETQRNKGNFPGRFSGRQFSNSRSEMNVSTLELGDSALYLCASSPDRVSGNTIYFGEGSWLTVV.

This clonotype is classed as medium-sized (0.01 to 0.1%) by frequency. CDR3 residues: CASSRDGTQNTEAFF. The chain joins TRBV18 to TRBJ1-1. Germline CDR1 reads KGHSH; CDR2 reads LQKENI. The CDR3 spans 15 residues.

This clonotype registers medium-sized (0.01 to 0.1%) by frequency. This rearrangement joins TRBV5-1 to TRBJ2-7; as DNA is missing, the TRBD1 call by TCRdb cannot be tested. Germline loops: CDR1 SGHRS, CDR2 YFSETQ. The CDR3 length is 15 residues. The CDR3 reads CASSSPGQGVYEQYF.

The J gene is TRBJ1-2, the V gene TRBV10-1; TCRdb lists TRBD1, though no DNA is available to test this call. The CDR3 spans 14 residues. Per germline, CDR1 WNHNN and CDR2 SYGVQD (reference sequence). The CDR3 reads CASRIQGASYGYTF.

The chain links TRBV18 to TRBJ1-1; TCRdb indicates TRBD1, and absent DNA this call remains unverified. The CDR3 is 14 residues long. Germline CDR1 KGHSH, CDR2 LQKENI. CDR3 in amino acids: CASSLQGQNTEAFF.